The 18 T cell receptor beta chains in this list originate from one sample, sequenced in a study of blood T cell repertoires in COVID-19. Sequencing was performed with immunoSEQ multiplex PCR; in TCRdb, only in-frame clones are kept and a portion is missing. The sample consists of under 150,000 clones, 85% to 90% of them appearing once. The sample was peripheral blood. All receptors come from a woman between 50 and 59 years old with acute or convalescent COVID-19.

The chain links TRBV7-3 to TRBJ1-6; 8 bases align to TRBD1. The CDR3 consists of 14 residues. Germline CDR1 is SGHTA and CDR2 is FQGTGA. The V and J ends lost 6 bases and 8 bases, in that order; junction bases with no gene match: 6. CDR3 nucleotides: TGTGCCAGCAGTCGGACAGGGAGGGATTCACCCCTCCACTTT. Its translation: CASSRTGRDSPLHF.

CDR3 sequence reads: CASSLIGTGKSANVLTF. The CDR3 coding sequence is TGTGCCAGCAGCTTAATCGGGACAGGGAAATCGGCCAACGTCCTGACTTTC. The rearrangement uses TRBV7-3 and TRBJ2-6; 9 nucleotides agree with TRBD1. The trim removed 1 base at V and 6 bases at J, leaving 7 bases unmatched. Germline-derived CDR1 and CDR2 are SGHTA and FQGTGA. This CDR3 has 17 amino acids. Looking up the rest from reference TRBV7-3 and TRBJ2-6 gives the full variable domain: GAGVSQTPSNKVTEKGKYVELRCDPISGHTALYWYRQSLGQGPEFLIYFQGTGAADDSGLPNDRFFAVRPEGSVSTLKIQRTERGDSAVYLCASSLIGTGKSANVLTFGAGSRLTVL.

The chain employs TRBV15 and TRBJ2-7; D not resolved. The CDR3 extends over 14 amino acids. V was cut by 4 bases and J by 1 base, with 11 bases left in between. Germline V gene lookup returns CDR1 LNHNV and CDR2 YYDKDF (reference sequence). CDR3 sequence reads: CATSTQLKSYEQYF. The DNA of the CDR3 is TGTGCCACCAGCACACAGCTAAAATCCTACGAGCAGTACTTC.

This clone was seen once. The chain uses TRBV27 and TRBJ1-5; 10 nucleotides align to TRBD1. V shed 4 bases, J shed 6 bases, and the junction held 6 bases outside the gene matches. The CDR3 runs 15 residues. Germline V CDR1 and CDR2: MNHEY, SMNVEV (reference sequence). This CDR3 reads CASSSLGQGTQPQHF. The CDR3 bases are TGTGCCAGCAGTTCCCTGGGACAGGGGACTCAGCCCCAGCATTTT.

The rearrangement uses TRBV18 and TRBJ1-1; D might be TRBD1 (6 bases). Germline-derived CDR1 and CDR2 are KGHSH and LQKENI. The CDR3 has 14 residues. The V end was cut by 5 bases, the J end by 2 bases, with 12 bases between. CDR3: CASSSGGGNTEAFF. CDR3 nucleotides: TGTGCCAGCTCATCCGGGGGGGGCAACACTGAAGCTTTCTTT.

The chain links TRBV10-3 to TRBJ2-2, with 9 bases that match TRBD1. CDR3 size: 15 residues. Losses at the gene ends were 4 bases for V and 8 bases for J; bases not matched to a gene: 8. Germline V gene sequence: CDR1 ENHRY, CDR2 SYGVKD. CDR3 sequence reads: CAISGKDRGSGELFF. DNA for the CDR3: TGTGCCATCAGTGGGAAGGACAGGGGATCGGGGGAGCTGTTTTTT.

This clone was observed once. The V gene is TRBV7-2, the J gene TRBJ2-7; 8 bases map to TRBD2. V gave up 4 bases and J gave up 6 bases; unmatched junction bases: 17. The germline gives CDR1 SGHTA, CDR2 FQGNSA. This CDR3 has 17 residues. This CDR3 is CASSSVWVAGTQGEQYF. The CDR3 nucleotides read TGTGCCAGCAGCTCCGTGTGGGTAGCGGGAACCCAGGGCGAGCAGTACTTC.

The chain links TRBV9 to TRBJ2-3; TRBD2 matches 11 bases. CDR1 is SGDLS, CDR2 YYNGEE, per germline. The ends lost 2 bases at V and 5 bases at J; junction bases unmatched: 4. CDR3 size: 15 residues. The chain's CDR3 is CASSVSGGAGDTQYF. The DNA of the CDR3 is TGTGCCAGCAGCGTTAGCGGGGGGGCCGGAGATACGCAGTATTTT.

The J gene is TRBJ2-1, the V gene TRBV30, with 10 nucleotides matching TRBD1. CDR1 GTSNPN and CDR2 SVGIG come from the germline V gene (reference sequence). V lost 5 bases and J lost 9; bases outside the gene matches: 10. The CDR3 loop spans 14 amino acids. The chain's CDR3 is CAWSGQGYLTEQFF. As DNA, the CDR3 is TGTGCCTGGTCGGGACAGGGGTATCTAACTGAGCAGTTCTTC.

This clone was observed a few times. Because the CDR3 is missing its conserved closing phenylalanine or tryptophan, this is likely a read error. No DNA is shown, since the ends of the CDR3 on it are uncertain; the CDR3 is the one TCRdb lists. V and J are TRBV30 and TRBJ1-2; the table calls TRBD1, which could not be checked here. CDR1 and CDR2 (germline): GTSNPN, SVGIG (reference sequence). The CDR3 comprises 12 residues, both ends counted. The CDR3 loop reads CAWSGSGQGGSI.

The J gene is TRBJ2-3, the V gene TRBV5-6, with 8 bases identical to TRBD1. This CDR3 contains 18 residues. V was pared by 5 bases and J by 2 bases, with 16 bases of the junction left unmatched. CDR1 and CDR2 (germline): SGHDT, YYEEEE. The CDR3 is CASRDGTGVKKLTDTQYF. Written as DNA, the CDR3 is TGTGCCAGCAGGGACGGGACAGGCGTCAAGAAGCTCACAGATACGCAGTATTTT.

This chain uses TRBV15 with TRBJ2-7, with 7 positions matching TRBD2. This CDR3 is 16 amino acids long. The germline CDR1 and CDR2 sequences are LNHNV and YYDKDF (reference sequence). The trim removed 5 bases at V and 6 bases at J, leaving 16 bases unmatched. The CDR3 here is CATSPGKERGLIEQYF. The CDR3 DNA follows: TGTGCCACCAGCCCCGGGAAGGAGCGGGGACTAATCGAGCAGTACTTC.

The gene calls are TRBV9 and TRBJ2-1; 9 nucleotides match TRBD1. Germline trimming cut 4 bases from V and 6 bases from J; bases unmatched to any gene: 14. Per germline, CDR1 SGDLS and CDR2 YYNGEE. This CDR3 has 17 residues. The CDR3 reads CASSPRGGQGLGNEQFF. CDR3 nucleotides: TGTGCCAGCAGCCCCCGGGGTGGACAGGGGTTGGGCAATGAGCAGTTCTTC. The whole variable domain, filled in from reference TRBV9 and TRBJ2-1, reads DSGVTQTPKHLITATGQRVTLRCSPRSGDLSVYWYQQSLDQGLQFLIQYYNGEERAKGNILERFSAQQFPDLHSELNLSSLELGDSALYFCASSPRGGQGLGNEQFFGPGTRLTVL.

The V gene is TRBV12-3 or TRBV12-4, the J gene TRBJ2-7; no firm D call. The ends were cut back, 8 bases at V and 5 bases at J, with 10 bases in the middle. The CDR3 is made up of 11 amino acids. Here the CDR3 reads CASRLFDEQYF. The CDR3, as DNA: TGTGCCAGCCGACTGTTCGACGAGCAGTACTTC.

The rearrangement joins TRBV7-9 to TRBJ1-1; tentatively, D is TRBD1 (6 bases). The CDR3 totals 13 residues. V lost 1 base and J 5 bases, leaving 8 bases between the germline ends. The V gene's germline CDR1 is SEHNR and CDR2 FQNEAQ (reference sequence). The CDR3 nucleotides read TGTGCCAGCAGCTTAGATGGACAGACTGAAGCTTTCTTT. Its translation: CASSLDGQTEAFF.

V gene TRBV7-2 combines with J gene TRBJ2-7; TRBD2 matches 8 bases. The V segment lost 1 base and the J segment 2 bases; nucleotides outside the gene matches: 4. This CDR3 is built from 15 residues. Germline-derived CDR1 and CDR2 are SGHTA and FQGNSA. CDR3 region: CASSLEQAGAYEQYF. In nucleotides, the CDR3 is TGTGCCAGCAGCTTAGAACAAGCGGGGGCCTACGAGCAGTACTTC.

The rearrangement links TRBV5-1 to TRBJ1-4; D unresolved. V lost 0 bases and J lost 7, with 13 bases in between. The germline gives CDR1 SGHRS, CDR2 YFSETQ. The CDR3 is 15 amino acids. CDR3 bases: TGCGCCAGCAGCTTGGCCGTGGGCGCGGGTGAAAAACTGTTTTTT. Protein sequence: CASSLAVGAGEKLFF.

V is TRBV7-6 and J is TRBJ2-1; possible D gene TRBD2, 5 bases. The CDR3 sequence is 15 residues long. CDR1 and CDR2 (germline): SGHVS, FNYEAQ. Trimming removed 1 base from V and 5 bases from J, with 12 bases in between. This CDR3 reads CASSLGGVGNNEQFF. The DNA for the CDR3 is TGTGCCAGCAGCTTAGGGGGAGTAGGAAACAATGAGCAGTTCTTC.